A single sample is the source of the 5 T cell receptor beta chains below, sequenced in a study of identical twins (dated by TCRdb to the mid-2010s). Receptors were amplified or captured by 5' RACE. The sequencer was an Illumina HiSeq 2000. TCRdb reworked the public reads: Q25 trimming with fastp, MiXCR clone assembly, productive beta chains retained. CDR3 protein duplicates are merged, each entry listing the most common genes and DNA. This sample holds just over 500,000 distinct CDR3 sequences; 20% to 25% were observed only once. The top ten clones comprise 0.91% of the sample. The same sample was also studied in work on T cells expressing NK-cell markers.

Sequencing was done on a sample of CD4+ T cells sorted from blood. The receptors were sampled from a woman aged 18 to 35 in good health.

This clonotype was found a few times. V gene TRBV7-2 combines with J gene TRBJ2-7, with TRBD2 identical over 7 bases. Looked up from germline, CDR1 is SGHTA and CDR2 is FQGNSA. CDR3 size: 13 residues. J gave up 7 bases and V 3 bases, and 6 bases lay outside the gene matches. The DNA for the CDR3 is TGTGCCAGCAGCTTGTGGCGGGAGAATGAGCAGTACTTC. Protein sequence: CASSLWRENEQYF.

This sequence joins TRBV12-3 or TRBV12-4 and TRBJ1-2; D perhaps matches TRBD1 (6 bases). The CDR3 runs 14 residues. The V and J ends lost 7 bases and 2 bases respectively, with 14 bases between them. CDR3 nucleotides: TGTGCCAGCACCTCTAACCAGGGGAACTATGGCTACACCTTC. Amino acid sequence: CASTSNQGNYGYTF.

This clonotype was observed a handful of times. The chain has TRBV11-2 and TRBJ2-7; perhaps TRBD1 as D (6 bases). V lost 2 bases and J 8 bases, leaving 16 bases between the germline ends. Germline assignment: CDR1 SGHAT and CDR2 FQNNGV. CDR3 size: 14 residues. The CDR3 sequence: CASSLRQADMQQYF. CDR3 nucleotides: TGTGCCAGCAGCTTAAGACAGGCCGACATGCAGCAGTACTTC. Using reference TRBV11-2 and TRBJ2-7 for the parts outside the CDR3, the full variable domain is EAGVAQSPRYKIIEKRQSVAFWCNPISGHATLYWYQQILGQGPKLLIQFQNNGVVDDSQLPKDRFSAERLKGVDSTLKIQPAKLEDSAVYLCASSLRQADMQQYFGPGTRLTVT.

This clonotype was recorded at least ten times. The chain is built from TRBV6-2 or TRBV6-3 and TRBJ2-3; tentatively, D is TRBD2 (6 bases). This CDR3 contains 14 residues. The V end was cut by 7 bases, the J end by 3 bases, with 14 bases between. Germline assignment: CDR1 MNHEY and CDR2 SVGEGT. The CDR3 DNA sequence: TGTGCCAGCACCCCAGCGGGTGGAACAGATACGCAGTATTTT. This encodes CASTPAGGTDTQYF.

This clonotype was detected a few times. The chain joins TRBV5-1 to TRBJ1-1; no clear D. Germline V gene data show CDR1 as SGHRS and CDR2 as YFSETQ. This CDR3 has 15 amino acids. Trimming removed 2 bases at V and 6 bases at J, with 17 bases between. The chain's CDR3 is CASSLSTVQEAEAFF. CDR3 in DNA: TGCGCCAGCAGCTTAAGTACGGTGCAGGAGGCTGAAGCTTTCTTT.